Sequencing of this T cell receptor beta chain was carried out in a study of shared clonotypes between healthy human individuals. CD45RA+ naive and CD45RA-negative memory subsets were separated from CD4+ cells. Germline CDR1 LNHDA, CDR2 SQIVND (reference sequence). The CDR3 has 14 amino acids. V was pared by 6 bases and J by 6 bases, with 14 bases between. Broader study findings: The genetic and exposure-history diversity represented was limited by few donors.

The run depth of the assay was deep. Profiled with immunoSEQ multiplex PCR; TCRdb holds only in-frame clones, not every one. The sample consists of approximately 530,000 clones, approximately 95% of them appearing once. In its sample, this clone was seen once. The target antigen is unknown. The chain combines TRBV19 with TRBJ1-4, with a possible D match to TRBD1 (5 bases). The source of this sequence is a woman in her thirties in good health. Material: naive CD4+ T cells sorted from blood. As for subset: CD45RA+ positively selected. The CDR3 DNA reads as TGTGCCAGTAGGCTCGGCAGGGAGGATGAAAAACTGTTTTTT. Protein sequence: CASRLGREDEKLFF.